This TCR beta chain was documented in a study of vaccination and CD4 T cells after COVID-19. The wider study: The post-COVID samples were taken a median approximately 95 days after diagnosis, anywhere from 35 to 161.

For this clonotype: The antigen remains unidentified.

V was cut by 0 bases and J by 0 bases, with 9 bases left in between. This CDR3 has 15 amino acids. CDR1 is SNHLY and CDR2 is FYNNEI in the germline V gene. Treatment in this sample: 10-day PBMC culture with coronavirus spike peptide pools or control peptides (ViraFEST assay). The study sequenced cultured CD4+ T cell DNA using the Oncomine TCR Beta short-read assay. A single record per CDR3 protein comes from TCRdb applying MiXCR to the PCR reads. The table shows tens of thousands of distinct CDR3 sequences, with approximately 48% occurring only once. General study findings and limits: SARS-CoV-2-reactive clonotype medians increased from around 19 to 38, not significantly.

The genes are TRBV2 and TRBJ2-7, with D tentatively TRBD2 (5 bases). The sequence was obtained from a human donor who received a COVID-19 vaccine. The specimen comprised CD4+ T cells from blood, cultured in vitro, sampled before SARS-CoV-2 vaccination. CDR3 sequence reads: CASSEAGGGSYEQYF. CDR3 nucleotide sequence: TGTGCCAGCAGTGAAGCAGGAGGAGGCTCCTACGAGCAGTACTTC.